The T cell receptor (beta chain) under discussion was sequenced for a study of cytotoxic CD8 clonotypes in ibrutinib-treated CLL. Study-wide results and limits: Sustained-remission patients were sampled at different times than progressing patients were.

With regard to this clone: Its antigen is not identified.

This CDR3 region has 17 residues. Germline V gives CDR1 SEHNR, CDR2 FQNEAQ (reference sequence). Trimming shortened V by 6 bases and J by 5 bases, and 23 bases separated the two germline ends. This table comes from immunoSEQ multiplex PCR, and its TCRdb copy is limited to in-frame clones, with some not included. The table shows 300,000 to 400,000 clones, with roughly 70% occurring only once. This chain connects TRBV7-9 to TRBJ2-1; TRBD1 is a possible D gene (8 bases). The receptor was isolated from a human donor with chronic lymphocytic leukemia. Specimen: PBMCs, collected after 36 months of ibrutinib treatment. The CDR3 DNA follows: TGTGCCAGCAGTCCCCGACAGGGGAGGGCTGGTCACAATGAGCAGTTCTTC. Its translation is CASSPRQGRAGHNEQFF.